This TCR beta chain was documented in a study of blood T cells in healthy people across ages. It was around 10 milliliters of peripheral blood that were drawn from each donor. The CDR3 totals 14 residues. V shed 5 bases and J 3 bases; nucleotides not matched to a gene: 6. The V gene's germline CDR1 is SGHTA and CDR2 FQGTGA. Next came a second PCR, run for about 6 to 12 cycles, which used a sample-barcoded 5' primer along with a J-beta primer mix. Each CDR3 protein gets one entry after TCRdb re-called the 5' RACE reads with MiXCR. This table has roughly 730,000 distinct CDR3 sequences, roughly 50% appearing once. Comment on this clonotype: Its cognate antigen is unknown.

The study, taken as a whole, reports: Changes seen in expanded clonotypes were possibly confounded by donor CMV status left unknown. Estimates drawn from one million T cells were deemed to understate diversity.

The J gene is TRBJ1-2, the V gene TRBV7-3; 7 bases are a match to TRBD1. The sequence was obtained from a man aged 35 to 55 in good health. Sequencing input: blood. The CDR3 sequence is CASSPKGADYGYTF. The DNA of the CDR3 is TGTGCCAGCAGCCCCAAGGGGGCTGACTATGGCTACACCTTC.